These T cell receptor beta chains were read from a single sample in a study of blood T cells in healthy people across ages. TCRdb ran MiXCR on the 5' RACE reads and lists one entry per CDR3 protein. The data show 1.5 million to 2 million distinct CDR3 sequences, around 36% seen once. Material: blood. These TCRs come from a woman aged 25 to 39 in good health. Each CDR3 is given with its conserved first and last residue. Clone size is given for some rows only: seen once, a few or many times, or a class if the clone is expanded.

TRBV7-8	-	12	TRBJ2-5	CASGGKVETQYF
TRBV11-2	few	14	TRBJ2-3	CASSKSGRGDTQYF
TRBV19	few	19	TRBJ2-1	CASSIVFGDRGLSYNEQFF
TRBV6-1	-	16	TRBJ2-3	CASSVDETSGPDTQYF
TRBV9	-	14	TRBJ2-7	CASSVAAGSYEQYF
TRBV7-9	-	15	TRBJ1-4	CASSVPSGPNEKLFF
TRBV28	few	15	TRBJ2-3	CASSFWPGSPDTQYF
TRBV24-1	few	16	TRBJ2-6	CATSANTGPGANVLTF
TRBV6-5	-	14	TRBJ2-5	CASSTRDRVEEQYF
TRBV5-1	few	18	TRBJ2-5	CASSHGTGILADQETQYF
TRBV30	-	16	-	CAWSAFDRVITGEQYF
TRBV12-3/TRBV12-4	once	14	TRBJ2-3	CASGSKFSADTQYF
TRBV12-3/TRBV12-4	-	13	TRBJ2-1	CASSTDRLNEQFF
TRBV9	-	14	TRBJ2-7	CASSVDSYSYEQYF
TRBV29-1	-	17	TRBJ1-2	CSVEYGDQQAGIYGYTF
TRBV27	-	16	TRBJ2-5	CASSPLGRTNGETQYF
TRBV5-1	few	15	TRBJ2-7	CASSLTTGGEYEQYF
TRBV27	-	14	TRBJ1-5	CASTPGGRNQPQHF
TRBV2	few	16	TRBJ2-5	CASSDPSGGIEETQYF
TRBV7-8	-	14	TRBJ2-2	CASSLASGTGELFF
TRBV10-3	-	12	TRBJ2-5	CAIRGEQETQYF
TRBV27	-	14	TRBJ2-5	CASFRAGAEETQYF
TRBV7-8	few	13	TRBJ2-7	CAIGTGSSYEQYF
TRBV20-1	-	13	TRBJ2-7	CSARRRTSYEQYF
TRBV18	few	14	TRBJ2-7	CASSHGQGPYGQYF
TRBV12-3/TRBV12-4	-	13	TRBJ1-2	CASSFVGDYGYTF
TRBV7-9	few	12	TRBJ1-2	CASSVQGGGYTF
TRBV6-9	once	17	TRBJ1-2	CASSHVGRTVDNYGYTF
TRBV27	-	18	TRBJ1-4	CASSGSVTGLATNEKLFF
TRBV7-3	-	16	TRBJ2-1	CASSLTGTSSYNEQFF
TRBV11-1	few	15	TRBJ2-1	CASSFLDRTDNEQFF
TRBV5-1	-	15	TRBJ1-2	CASSLQTGYDYGYTF
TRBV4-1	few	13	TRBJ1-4	CATSDDLSEKLFF
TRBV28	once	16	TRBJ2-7	CASSLMITGSSYEQYF
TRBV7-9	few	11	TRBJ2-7	CASSLTEPQYF
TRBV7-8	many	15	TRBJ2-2	CASSRSGATAGELFF
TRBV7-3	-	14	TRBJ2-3	CASSQAADTDTQYF
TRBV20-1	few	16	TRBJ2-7	CSARVAGRSLAYEQYF
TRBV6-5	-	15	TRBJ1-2	CASSGAPGTGEGYTF
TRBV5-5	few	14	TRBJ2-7	CASSLLPPPNEQYF
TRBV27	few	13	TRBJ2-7	CASSPRNGHEQYF
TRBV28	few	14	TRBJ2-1	CASSDRTSGSGAFF
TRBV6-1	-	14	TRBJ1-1	CASSEAGGKTEAFF
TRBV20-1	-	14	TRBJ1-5	CSARDIGFSQPQHF
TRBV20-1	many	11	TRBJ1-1	CSARTVGEAFF
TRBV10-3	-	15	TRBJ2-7	CAISGTSGGAHEQYF
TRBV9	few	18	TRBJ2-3	CASSVDPSGRGLTDTQYF
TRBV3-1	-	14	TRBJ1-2	CASSQGFGDDGYTF
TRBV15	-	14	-	CATSRVGGFETQYF
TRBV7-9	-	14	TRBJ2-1	CASSLGLVPNGQFF
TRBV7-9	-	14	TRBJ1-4	CASVTGTGIEKLFF
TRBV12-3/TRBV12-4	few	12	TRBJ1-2	CASSSGCDGYTF